These T cell receptor beta chains were read from a single sample in a study of T cells after yellow fever vaccination. From the 5' RACE reads, TCRdb called clonotypes with MiXCR, one entry per CDR3 protein. The repertoire consists of just under 600,000 distinct CDR3 sequences, with roughly 13% occurring once and the leading ten covering over 12%. The sample here was PBMCs, taken on the day of the yellow fever booster vaccination. The receptors originated from a man younger than 40 who received the YFV17D yellow fever vaccine. Both conserved end residues are part of each CDR3. A D gene is named only where the DNA matches it firmly. Where a row states a size, it is once, few, many or the class of an expanded clone; other rows omit it.

D	V	J	size	DNA	CDR3
TRBD1	TRBV29-1	TRBJ2-5	few	TGCAGCGGGGACAGGGCTGAGACCCAGTACTTC	CSGDRAETQYF
NA	TRBV4-3	TRBJ2-5	NA	TGCGCCAGCAGCCAAGAGTCGGGACACGAGGGGGAGACCCAGTACTTC	CASSQESGHEGETQYF
NA	TRBV29-1	TRBJ2-7	NA	TGCAGCGTAGGACTCAGCCACGAGCAGTACTTC	CSVGLSHEQYF
NA	TRBV20-1	TRBJ2-5	many	TGCAGTGCTAGGGCTGGGGACACCAAAGAGACCCAGTACTTC	CSARAGDTKETQYF
NA	TRBV30	TRBJ2-1	few	TGTGCCTGGAATCATGGGAGGAGTGAGCAGTTCTTC	CAWNHGRSEQFF
NA	TRBV7-9	TRBJ2-3	NA	TGTGCCAGCAGCTCGGGAATCCAAAGCACAGATACGCAGTATTTT	CASSSGIQSTDTQYF
NA	TRBV6-5	TRBJ2-7	NA	TGTGCCAGCAGTTACGCATCTGAGGGGGGCGAGCAGTACTTC	CASSYASEGGEQYF
NA	TRBV29-1	TRBJ2-7	few	TGCAGCGTTGAAACCCAGGGTGTCTACGAGCAGTACTTC	CSVETQGVYEQYF
TRBD2	TRBV15	TRBJ2-3	few	TGTGCCACCAGCACTTCGACTAGCAAAGCCCGAGGCACGCAGTATTTT	CATSTSTSKARGTQYF
TRBD2	TRBV20-1	TRBJ2-7	NA	TGCAGTGCTAGACGATATCGCGGTAGCGGGAGGGCGTCTTCGCATTACGAGCAGTACTTC	CSARRYRGSGRASSHYEQYF
NA	TRBV2	TRBJ1-1	NA	TGTGCCAGCAGGGCGGGGGGGGTAGGCACTGAAGCTTTCTTT	CASRAGGVGTEAFF
TRBD2	TRBV11-2	TRBJ2-1	few	TGTGCCGTCCCAGGCGGGAGGAGATACAATGAGCAGTTCTTC	CAVPGGRRYNEQFF
NA	TRBV6-1	TRBJ1-5	NA	TGTGCCAGCAGCCCCCTTCGAGGAGATCAGCCCCAGCATTTT	CASSPLRGDQPQHF
NA	TRBV4-3	TRBJ2-2	many	TGCGCCAGCAGCTGGGGACAGAACACCGGGGAGCTGTTTTTT	CASSWGQNTGELFF
TRBD1	TRBV6-1	TRBJ2-5	few	TGTGCCAGCAGTATGAGGACAGGGGGGAAGACCCAGTACTTC	CASSMRTGGKTQYF
NA	TRBV6-1	TRBJ2-1	NA	TGTGCCAGCAGCCCCGGGATGGCTCTGGGGTACAATGAGCAGTTCTTC	CASSPGMALGYNEQFF
NA	TRBV20-1	TRBJ2-5	NA	TGCAGTGCTAGCCGTACAGGGCAGGAGACCCAGTACTTC	CSASRTGQETQYF
TRBD1	TRBV5-5	TRBJ2-7	many	TGTGCCAGCAGCCCGGCGGGCAGGGGGTCACTCGAGCAGTACTTC	CASSPAGRGSLEQYF
NA	TRBV6-2/TRBV6-3	TRBJ2-7	few	TGTGCCAGCGTACCGGACCGCCCCGTCTCCTACGAGCAGTACTTC	CASVPDRPVSYEQYF
NA	TRBV28	TRBJ2-1	NA	TGTGCCAGCAGTCCCCACAGTAAGCAGTTCTTC	CASSPHSKQFF
NA	TRBV14	TRBJ1-1	NA	TGTGCCAGCAGCCGTGGGGGGGCGTTGAACACTGAAGCTTTCTTT	CASSRGGALNTEAFF
NA	TRBV11-2	TRBJ1-5	NA	TGTGCCATCAGCTTCGATAGCAATCAGCCCCAGCATTTT	CAISFDSNQPQHF
NA	TRBV25-1	TRBJ2-3	NA	TGTGCCAGCAGTGATTCCACAGGGCCCGGAACGCAGTATTTT	CASSDSTGPGTQYF
NA	TRBV3-1	TRBJ2-1	NA	TGTGCCAGCAGCCAAAGAGGGACTGACAATGAGCAGTTCTTC	CASSQRGTDNEQFF
NA	TRBV11-2	TRBJ2-4	NA	TGTGCCAGCAGCTTATCGGGGCTGGACGGGTTTCGGCTAGACTTC	CASSLSGLDGFRLDF
NA	TRBV11-2	TRBJ2-5	NA	TGTGCCAGCAGCCCGGAGACAGGACCCCAAGAGACCCAGTACTTC	CASSPETGPQETQYF
TRBD2	TRBV4-3	TRBJ2-1	few	TGCGCCAGCAGCCAACCGAGGACTAGCGGGAGAAACAATGAGCAGTTCTTC	CASSQPRTSGRNNEQFF
TRBD1	TRBV12-3/TRBV12-4	TRBJ1-1	few	TGTGCCAGCAGGGGGACAGTTAACACTGAAGCTTTCTTT	CASRGTVNTEAFF
NA	TRBV6-1	TRBJ1-5	few	TGTGCCAGCACTGGAGGACTCCGTCAGCCCCAGCATTTT	CASTGGLRQPQHF
TRBD1	TRBV4-3	TRBJ2-1	NA	TGCGCCAGCAGCCCCTCGGACAGGGAGGTAAATGAGCAGTTCTTC	CASSPSDREVNEQFF
NA	TRBV20-1	TRBJ1-1	NA	TGCAGTGCTAGAGATGGGGGGCCTGTAGCTTTCTTT	CSARDGGPVAFF
NA	TRBV12-3/TRBV12-4	TRBJ2-5	many	TGTGCCAGCAGTTTCCGCCTAGACCAAGAGACCCAGTACTTC	CASSFRLDQETQYF
TRBD1	TRBV18	TRBJ2-6	few	TGTGCCAGCCGAACCGGGACAGGACCACCTAAAGCCAACGTCCTGACTTTC	CASRTGTGPPKANVLTF
TRBD1	TRBV7-2	TRBJ2-1	NA	TGTGCCAGCAGCCGACTCGGACAGGGTGGGGGTGAGGGTGAGCAGTTCTTC	CASSRLGQGGGEGEQFF
NA	TRBV6-2/TRBV6-3	TRBJ2-7	few	TGTGCCGTGGGCGTTCCTTTCTACGAGCAGTACTTC	CAVGVPFYEQYF
NA	TRBV9	TRBJ2-3	NA	TGTGCCAGCAGCGTAGATGGTAGCACAGATACGCAGTATTTT	CASSVDGSTDTQYF
NA	TRBV7-3	TRBJ2-5	few	TGTGCCAGCAGCTCCCACCCGCAAGAGACCCAGTACTTC	CASSSHPQETQYF
NA	TRBV3-1	TRBJ2-1	NA	TGTGCCAGCAGCAACCTAGATCCTACCTACAATGAGCAGTTCTTC	CASSNLDPTYNEQFF
NA	TRBV20-1	TRBJ2-1	few	TGCAGTGCTGAGGACTACCAGGCCTACAATGAGCAGTTCTTC	CSAEDYQAYNEQFF
NA	TRBV7-2	TRBJ2-2	NA	TGTGCCAGCAGATTAGGACTTTCCACCGGGGAGCTGTTTTTT	CASRLGLSTGELFF
NA	TRBV10-3	TRBJ2-3	NA	TGTGCCATCAGTGAGGGAGTACCAGATACGCAGTATTTT	CAISEGVPDTQYF
TRBD1	TRBV5-1	TRBJ2-5	few	TGCGCCAGCAGCCCCCAGGAAGGGGGCGGGCAAGAGACCCAGTACTTC	CASSPQEGGGQETQYF
NA	TRBV5-1	TRBJ1-1	NA	TGCGCCAGCAGCTGGACAGCTGGAGACACTGAAGCTTTCTTT	CASSWTAGDTEAFF
TRBD2	TRBV20-1	TRBJ2-1	NA	TGCAGTGCTATAGATCCTAGCGGGAGCGATGAGCAGTTCTTC	CSAIDPSGSDEQFF
TRBD1	TRBV20-1	TRBJ2-5	few	TGCAGCGGGACAGGACAGAAAGAGACCCAGTACTTC	CSGTGQKETQYF
TRBD1	TRBV7-9	TRBJ2-5	NA	TGTGCCAGCAGCCCCGGGGGGACAGGGGGCTTGGAGACCCAGTACTTC	CASSPGGTGGLETQYF
NA	TRBV20-1	TRBJ2-1	NA	TGCAGTGCTAGAGATGCCGGGGGCCTCTTTGCCTACAATGAGCAGTTCTTC	CSARDAGGLFAYNEQFF
NA	TRBV25-1	TRBJ1-1	few	TGTGCCAGCAGTGAAATGTACAAGAACACTGAAGCTTTCTTT	CASSEMYKNTEAFF
TRBD1	TRBV5-1	TRBJ2-7	NA	TGCGCCAGCAGTACCGGGACAGAGACCTACGAGCAGTACTTC	CASSTGTETYEQYF
NA	TRBV28	TRBJ2-5	NA	TGTGCCAGCAGTCCACTTCTCCTCCAAGAGACCCAGTACTTC	CASSPLLLQETQYF
TRBD1	TRBV29-1	TRBJ2-5	NA	TGCAGCGCTGGAGGAACAGGGGGCGTAGAGACCCAGTACTTC	CSAGGTGGVETQYF
TRBD2	TRBV20-1	TRBJ2-7	many	TGCAGTGCTAGAGATGGCGGGAGGGCCGAGCAGTACTTC	CSARDGGRAEQYF
NA	TRBV20-1	TRBJ2-5	few	TGCAGTGCTCGCCGGGATCAAGAGACCCAGTACTTC	CSARRDQETQYF
TRBD1	TRBV9	TRBJ2-1	NA	TGTGCCAGCAGCGCTACAGGGGGGTTGTACAATGAGCAGTTCTTC	CASSATGGLYNEQFF
TRBD2	TRBV7-2	TRBJ2-7	NA	TGTGCCAGCAGCTCGTACGCGTCTAGCGGGGCCTACGAGCAGTACTTC	CASSSYASSGAYEQYF
NA	TRBV5-6	TRBJ2-1	NA	TGTGCCAGCAGCCGGGACACGCGGAGAGTCTTC	CASSRDTRRVF
TRBD2	TRBV12-3/TRBV12-4	TRBJ2-1	NA	TGTGCCAGCAGAAAAGGGGGGACTAGCTACAATGAGCAGTTCTTC	CASRKGGTSYNEQFF
NA	TRBV20-1	TRBJ2-5	few	TGCAGTGCTAGCCACCAAGAGACCCAGTACTTC	CSASHQETQYF
TRBD2	TRBV3-1	TRBJ2-1	few	TGTGCCAGCAGCCAAGTTAACGGGAGGGAGTTCTTC	CASSQVNGREFF